This T cell receptor beta chain derives from a study of neoadjuvant anti-PD-1 for oral cavity cancer (dated by TCRdb to the early 2020s). Notes on the research overall: Before curative-intent surgical resection, most patients were given three to four biweekly doses of nivolumab at 3 mg/kg. A fourth nivolumab dose was given around day 43 to patients without progression, and definitive surgical resection was performed in those patients on days 50-56. Under RECIST 1.1, a patient counted as a responder if showing complete response, partial response or stable disease, and as a non-responder if showing progression. The parent correlative cohort included roughly 12 patients, with an approximately 33% response rate.

Overall results and qualifications from the work: Only a few patients per response group were included in the TCR analyses, and larger cohorts for validation were called for by the authors. A higher pretreatment blood Treg/Th17 ratio correlated with both higher pretreatment blood TCRbeta clonality and lower post-treatment tumor TCRbeta clonality. After neoadjuvant nivolumab, significantly higher T cell clonality (Gini index) was found within PBMCs in non-responders than in responders.

The meaning of the sample's time point label: after neoadjuvant nivolumab, at surgical resection. Patients had been newly diagnosed with stage II-IVA oral cavity squamous cell carcinoma, and no prior systemic or radiation treatment had been given to the patients. The cohort consisted of patients with HPV-negative, locally advanced oral cavity squamous cell carcinoma. Peripheral blood mononuclear cells were analyzed directly, without maintenance or expansion in culture. The samples were obtained from a longitudinal correlative study of a single-arm phase II trial testing neoadjuvant nivolumab in oral cavity squamous cell carcinoma. Subject-matched pre- and post-treatment PBMCs and tumors from three responders and three non-responders were subjected to genomic DNA-based TCRbeta sequencing. Peripheral blood mononuclear cells were collected once before nivolumab treatment and again after treatment, at the time of surgery. Genomic DNA was isolated from PBMCs using the Maxwell RSC DNA from Cells kit.

Turning to this clone: This clone's antigen is unknown. No clone much larger than this one lies a single base away; base qualities are absent.

Trimming takes 5 bases from V and 0 bases from J, and the germline ends sit 14 bases apart. Taken from cysteine to phenylalanine, the CDR3 has 15 residues. Only the CDR3 part of the read is kept: 45 bases, read in frame from the first base. The germline V gene (reference sequence) gives CDR1 as MNHNY and CDR2 as SVGAGI. For deep sequencing of PBMC libraries, mostly about 450 ng of input genomic DNA was used, and six replicates were run per sample. The immunoSEQ hsTCRbeta kit was used to prepare TCRbeta libraries, following the manufacturer's instructions. The completed libraries were mixed into a single pool at 3 nM, then sequenced with an Illumina NovaSeq 6000 S4 flow cell. Per the authors' processing: The immunoSEQ Analyzer was used for raw data preprocessing and quality control. The analysis was limited to productive rearrangements, and each clonotype was defined by a unique CDR3 amino acid sequence. Repertoire clonality was estimated as the Gini-Simpson index, computed with the R package tcR. Student's t test was used to compare Gini indices, and Pearson correlation was used to assess associations with tumor size change. Entries here come from immuneACCESS through TCRdb and include only in-frame sequences with V and J called. Some clones fail to appear in such tables; in the studies checked, an unresolved V gene covers under half of the shortfall, and the cause of the remainder is unknown. D and trimming come from the DNA, and the V and J calls and clone size come from that table. The sample contains some 8,200 clones, 60% to 75% of them found a single time. Less than 3% of the sample is in the top ten clones.

This clonotype was sampled from a person aged 40-85 years with oral cavity squamous cell carcinoma. The sequenced sample was PBMCs, obtained after nivolumab (anti-PD-1) treatment. Recombination linked TRBV6-6 to TRBJ2-7; the D gene may be TRBD1 or TRBD2, since each aligns over 6 bases. The sequenced DNA: TGTGCCAGCAGTCGCGGGACACCTTCCTCCTACGAGCAGTACTTC. It translates as CASSRGTPSSYEQYF.